The present T cell receptor (beta chain) was sequenced within a study of lymphopenia after photon versus proton radiotherapy. Overall study findings and caveats: Under photons, naive T cells and diversity fell while effector/memory populations rose.

As concerns this clone: Its antigen is not known.

From germline, CDR1 is KGHSH and CDR2 LQKENI. Trimming took off 10 bases at V and 5 bases at J, with 14 bases between the two ends. CDR3 length equals 13 residues. Generated by immunoSEQ multiplex PCR, the TCRdb table keeps only in-frame clones and is missing some. The profile shows 35,000 to 50,000 clones, under 85% of them singletons. The sample was peripheral blood, taken from a patient treated with proton-based radiotherapy. The rearrangement joins TRBV18 to TRBJ1-4; D gene ambiguous. This clonotype originated in a woman in her 70s with pancreatic cancer. The CDR3 spells CATKRQENEKLFF. CDR3 coding DNA: TGTGCCACGAAAAGGCAGGAGAATGAAAAACTGTTTTTT.